This TCR beta chain came from a study of blood T cell repertoires in COVID-19. Study overall: COVID-19 samples from acute and convalescent phases originated in the United States, Italy and Spain. PBMCs, B-cell-depleted T cells, or T cells were the source of the cDNA or gDNA that made up the material.

From germline, CDR1 is SGHTA and CDR2 FQGNSA. The CDR3 consists of 15 residues. V was clipped by 8 bases and J by 4 bases; unmatched bases: 10. Original analysis: Amplification from reference gene primers served as the basis for estimated nucleated cell counts. The data were produced by immunoSEQ multiplex PCR, yet TCRdb's version contains in-frame clones alone and is incomplete. The DNA was the basis for D and trimming; V, J and clone size are from that table. This table holds fewer than 95,000 clones, roughly 88% found once. In its sample, this clone was seen a few times. J is TRBJ2-5 and V is TRBV7-2; 10 bases line up with TRBD1. Input material: peripheral blood. This sequence was found in a man between 45 and 60 years old with active or convalescent COVID-19. The CDR3 region is CASCIKTGGGETQYF. The CDR3 DNA reads TGTGCCAGCTGCATAAAGACAGGGGGCGGAGAGACCCAGTACTTC.